This entry lists 6 T cell receptor beta chains sequenced from one sample in a study of cytomegalovirus exposure and HLA in healthy donors. Repertoires were generated with immunoSEQ multiplex PCR, while TCRdb's copy carries only in-frame clones and drops some. The repertoire consists of under 200,000 clones, with roughly 89% occurring once and the leading ten covering 4% to 4.5%. The sequencing input was PBMCs. All receptors derive from a young man in good health and CMV-seropositive.

The chain is built from TRBV11-2 and TRBJ2-5, with D maybe TRBD2 (5 bases). Trimming shortened V by 1 base and J by 5 bases, and 11 bases separated the two germline ends. Germline CDR1 SGHAT, CDR2 FQNNGV. CDR3 length: 14 amino acids. CDR3: CASSLGAGTETQYF. Here the CDR3 DNA reads TGTGCCAGCAGCTTAGGTGCGGGTACCGAGACCCAGTACTTC. The entire variable domain, with the rest obtained from reference TRBV11-2 and TRBJ2-5, is as follows: EAGVAQSPRYKIIEKRQSVAFWCNPISGHATLYWYQQILGQGPKLLIQFQNNGVVDDSQLPKDRFSAERLKGVDSTLKIQPAKLEDSAVYLCASSLGAGTETQYFGPGTRLLVL.

The gene calls are TRBV9 and TRBJ2-7, with D possibly matching TRBD1 (6 bases). Per germline, CDR1 SGDLS and CDR2 YYNGEE. Trimming took 4 bases from V and 5 from J, leaving 16 bases between them. The CDR3 covers 14 residues. CDR3 DNA sequence: TGTGCCAGCAGCCCCCGAACAGGGCTCGACGAGCAGTACTTC. Protein: CASSPRTGLDEQYF. Together with reference TRBV9 and TRBJ2-7, the CDR3 gives the full variable domain: DSGVTQTPKHLITATGQRVTLRCSPRSGDLSVYWYQQSLDQGLQFLIQYYNGEERAKGNILERFSAQQFPDLHSELNLSSLELGDSALYFCASSPRTGLDEQYFGPGTRLTVT.

The chain employs TRBV6-5 and TRBJ2-2; a weak D match, TRBD2 (6 bases). CDR1 and CDR2 from the germline V gene are MNHEY and SVGAGI. The CDR3 consists of 16 residues. Trimming removed 2 bases at V and 4 bases at J, with 14 bases between. In nucleotides, the CDR3 is TGTGCCAGCAGTTACCCCGCCGGGGGTGGCACCGGGGAGCTGTTTTTT. Translation: CASSYPAGGGTGELFF.

The chain couples TRBV6-1 to TRBJ2-2; 8 bases align to TRBD2. J gave up 0 bases and V 0 bases, and 6 bases lay outside the gene matches. CDR3 length equals 18 residues. CDR1 MNHNS and CDR2 SASEGT come from the germline V gene. The CDR3, as DNA: TGTGCCAGCAGTGAAGCGGGGAGCGGGAGTACGAACACCGGGGAGCTGTTTTTT. Translation: CASSEAGSGSTNTGELFF.

The chain combines TRBV5-1 with TRBJ1-5; 9 bases line up with TRBD1. V lost 5 bases, J lost 3 bases, and 6 bases stayed unmatched. The CDR3 covers 15 residues. Germline V gene data show CDR1 as SGHRS and CDR2 as YFSETQ. The CDR3 nucleotides read TGCGCCAGCAGACCCGGGACAGGGACCAATCAGCCCCAGCATTTT. This sequence encodes CASRPGTGTNQPQHF.

This rearrangement joins TRBV7-2 to TRBJ2-1; 11 bases align to TRBD2. J was trimmed by 6 bases and V by 5 bases; bases with no gene match: 6. CDR1 SGHTA and CDR2 FQGNSA come from the germline V gene. The CDR3 totals 15 residues. For the CDR3, the DNA is TGTGCCAGCAGCCCACTAGCGGGAGTAGGCAATGAGCAGTTCTTC. Translating gives CASSPLAGVGNEQFF.